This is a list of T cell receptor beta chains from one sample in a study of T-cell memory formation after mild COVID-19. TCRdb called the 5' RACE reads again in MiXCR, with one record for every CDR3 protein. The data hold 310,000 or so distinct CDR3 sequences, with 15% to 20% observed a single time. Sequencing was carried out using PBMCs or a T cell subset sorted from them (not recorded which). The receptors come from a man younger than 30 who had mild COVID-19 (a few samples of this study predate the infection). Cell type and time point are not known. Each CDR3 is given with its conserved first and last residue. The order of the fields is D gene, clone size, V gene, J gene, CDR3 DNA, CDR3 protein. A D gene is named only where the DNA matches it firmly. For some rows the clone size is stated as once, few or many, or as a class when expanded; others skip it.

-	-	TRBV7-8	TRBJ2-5	TGTGCCAGCGAAAGGGGGGGGTACCAAGAGACCCAGTACTTC	CASERGGYQETQYF
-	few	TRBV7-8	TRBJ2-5	TGTGCCAGCAGCCTAGGTCCCGTAAGGACCCAGTACTTC	CASSLGPVRTQYF
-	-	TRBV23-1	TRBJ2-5	TGCGCCAACCAGGCAGGGGCGGAGGAGACCCAGTACTTC	CANQAGAEETQYF
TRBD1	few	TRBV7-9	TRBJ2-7	TGTGCCAGCAGCTTAGTGGGGGACAGCTACGAGCAGTACTTC	CASSLVGDSYEQYF
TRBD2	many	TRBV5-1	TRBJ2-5	TGCGCCAGGGGGACTGCCGACCGTCCCACCGGGGGGGAAGAGACCCAGTACTTC	CARGTADRPTGGEETQYF
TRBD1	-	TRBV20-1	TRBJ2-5	TGCAGTGCTAGCATGTCAGGGGGCCGAGAGACCCAGTACTTC	CSASMSGGRETQYF
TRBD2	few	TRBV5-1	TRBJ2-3	TGCGCCAGCAGCCTCTGGACTAGCGGGGGGGCCGGTACAGATACGCAGTATTTT	CASSLWTSGGAGTDTQYF
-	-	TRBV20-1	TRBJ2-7	TGCAGTGTTACGGACAGCAGGACGTCCGAGCAGTACTTC	CSVTDSRTSEQYF
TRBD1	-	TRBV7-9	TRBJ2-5	TGTGCCAGCAGGGGCGGGACAGGGCGAGAGACCCAGTACTTC	CASRGGTGRETQYF
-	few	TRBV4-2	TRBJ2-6	TGTGCCAGCAGCCAAGATCTACAGAGCAGCTCTGGGGCCAACGTCCTGACTTTC	CASSQDLQSSSGANVLTF